This T cell receptor beta chain was retrieved from a study of cytomegalovirus exposure and HLA in healthy donors. Study-wide points: A later analysis linked a missense variant in DCLRE1C to the trimming of TCR beta V and J genes. Productive status was seen about 90% or about 30% of the time for most TCR beta V segments in an earlier analysis. Indistinguishable V segments, including TRBV6-2 and TRBV6-3, were excluded.

The study ran its PCR with 60 Vbeta and 13 Jbeta primers. The table came from immunoSEQ multiplex PCR; TCRdb's copy has only in-frame clones and leaves some out. The sample shows some 76,000 clones, approximately 84% of them seen only once. Among the donors, all were healthy bone marrow donors. CDR3 length: 13 residues. V was cut by 6 bases and J by 1 base, with 9 bases left in between. CDR1 and CDR2 from the germline V gene are ENHRY and SYGVKD. Points on this clone: Its antigen is not known.

This clonotype originated in a woman aged 50 to 60 in good health and CMV-seronegative. This rearrangement joins TRBV10-3 to TRBJ1-2; TRBD1 might be the D (6 bases). Material for sequencing was PBMCs. The CDR3 spells CAIRDSLNYGYTF. The CDR3 nucleotides are TGTGCCATCAGGGACAGCCTTAACTATGGCTACACCTTC.